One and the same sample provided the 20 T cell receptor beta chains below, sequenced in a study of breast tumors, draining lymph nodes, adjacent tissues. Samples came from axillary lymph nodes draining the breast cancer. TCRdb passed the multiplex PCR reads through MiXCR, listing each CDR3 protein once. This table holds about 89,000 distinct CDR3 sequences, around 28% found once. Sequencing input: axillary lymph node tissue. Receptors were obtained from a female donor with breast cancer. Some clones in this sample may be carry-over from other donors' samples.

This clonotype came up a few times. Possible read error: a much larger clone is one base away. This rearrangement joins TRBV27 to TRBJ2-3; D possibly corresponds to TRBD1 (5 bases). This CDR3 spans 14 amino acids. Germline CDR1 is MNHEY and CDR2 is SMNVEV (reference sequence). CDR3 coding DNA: TGTGCCAGCAGTTTAATGCGGAGCACAGGTACGCAGTATTTT. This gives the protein CASSLMRSTGTQYF.

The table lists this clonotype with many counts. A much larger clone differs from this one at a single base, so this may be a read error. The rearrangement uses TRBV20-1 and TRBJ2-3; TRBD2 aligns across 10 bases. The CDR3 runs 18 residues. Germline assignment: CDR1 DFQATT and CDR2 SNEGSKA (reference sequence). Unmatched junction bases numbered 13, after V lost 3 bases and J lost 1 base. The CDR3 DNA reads TGCAGTGCTAGTCAGGGGCTAGCGGGAGCCGGGGGCACAGATACGCAGTATTTT. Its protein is CSASQGLAGAGGTDTQYF.

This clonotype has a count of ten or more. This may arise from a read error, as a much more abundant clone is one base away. DNA for the CDR3: TGCGCCAGCGGGACAGGGACTTACAATGGGCAGTTCTTC. Protein sequence: CASGTGTYNGQFF. This chain links TRBV5-1 with TRBJ2-1, with 9 bases matching TRBD1. This CDR3 is 13 amino acids long. CDR1 and CDR2 (germline): SGHRS, YFSETQ.

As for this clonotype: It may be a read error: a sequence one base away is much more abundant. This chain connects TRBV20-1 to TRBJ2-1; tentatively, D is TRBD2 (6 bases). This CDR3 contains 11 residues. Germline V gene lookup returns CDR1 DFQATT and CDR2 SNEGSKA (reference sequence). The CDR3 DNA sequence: TGCAGCGTCCCTCGGGGGAATGAGCAGTCCTTC. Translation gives CSVPRGNEQSF.

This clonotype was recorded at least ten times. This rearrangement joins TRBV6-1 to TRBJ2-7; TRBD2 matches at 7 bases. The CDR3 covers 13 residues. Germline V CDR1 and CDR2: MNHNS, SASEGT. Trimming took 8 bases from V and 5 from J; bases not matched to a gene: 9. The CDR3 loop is CASCWEGFDEQYF. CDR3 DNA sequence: TGTGCCAGCTGTTGGGAGGGTTTCGACGAGCAGTACTTC.

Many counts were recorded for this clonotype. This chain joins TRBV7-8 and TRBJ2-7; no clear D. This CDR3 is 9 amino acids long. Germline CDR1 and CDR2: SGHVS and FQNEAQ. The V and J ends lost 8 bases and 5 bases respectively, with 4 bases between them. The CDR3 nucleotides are TGTGCCAGCGGTGACGAGCAGTACTTC. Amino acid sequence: CASGDEQYF.

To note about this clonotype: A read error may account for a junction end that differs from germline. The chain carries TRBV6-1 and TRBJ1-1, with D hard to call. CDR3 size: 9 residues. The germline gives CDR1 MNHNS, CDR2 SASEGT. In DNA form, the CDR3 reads TGTGCCAGCAGTGTTCCGGCTCTCTTT. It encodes CASSVPALF.

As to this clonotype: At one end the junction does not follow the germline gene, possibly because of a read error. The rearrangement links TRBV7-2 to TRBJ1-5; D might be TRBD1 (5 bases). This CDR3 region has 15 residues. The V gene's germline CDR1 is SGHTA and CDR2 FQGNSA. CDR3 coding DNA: TGTGCCAGCAGCTTCGACAGTACAGGCAACCAGCCCCAGCATTTT. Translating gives CASSFDSTGNQPQHF.

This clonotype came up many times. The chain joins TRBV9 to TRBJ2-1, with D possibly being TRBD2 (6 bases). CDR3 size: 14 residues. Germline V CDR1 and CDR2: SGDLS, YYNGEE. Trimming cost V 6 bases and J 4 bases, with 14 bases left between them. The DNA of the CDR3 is TGTGCCAGCAATCCGGGAGTCGGGTACAATGAGCAGTTCTTC. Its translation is CASNPGVGYNEQFF.

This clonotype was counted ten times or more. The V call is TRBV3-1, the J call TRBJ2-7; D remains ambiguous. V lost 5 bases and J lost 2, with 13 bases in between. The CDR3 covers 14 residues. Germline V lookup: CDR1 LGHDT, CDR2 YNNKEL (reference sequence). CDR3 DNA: TGTGCCAGCAGCAAAAGTCTGGGGACCTACGAGCAGTACTTC. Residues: CASSKSLGTYEQYF.

The CDR3 loop reads CASSARGTGVEQYF. CDR3 nucleotides: TGTGCCAGCAGCGCTCGTGGGACAGGGGTTGAGCAGTACTTC. The chain uses TRBV7-8 and TRBJ2-7; TRBD1 matches 10 bases. The germline V gene has CDR1 SGHVS and CDR2 FQNEAQ. Trimming cost V 5 bases and J 7 bases; bases outside gene matches: 8. This CDR3 region has 14 residues.

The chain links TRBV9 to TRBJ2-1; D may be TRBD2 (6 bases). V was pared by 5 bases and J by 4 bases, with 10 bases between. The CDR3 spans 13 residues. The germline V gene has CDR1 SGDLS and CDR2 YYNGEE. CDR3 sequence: CASSTGLYNEQFF. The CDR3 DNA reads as TGTGCCAGCAGTACGGGACTTTACAATGAGCAGTTCTTC.

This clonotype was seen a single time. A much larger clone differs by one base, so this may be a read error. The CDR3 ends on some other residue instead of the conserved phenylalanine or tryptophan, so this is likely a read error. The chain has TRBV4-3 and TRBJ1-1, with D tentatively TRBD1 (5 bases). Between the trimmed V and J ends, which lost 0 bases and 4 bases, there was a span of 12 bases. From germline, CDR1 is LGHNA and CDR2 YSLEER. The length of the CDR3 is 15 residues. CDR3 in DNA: TGCGCCAGCAGCCAAGATCAGGGTAGGACCACTGAAGCTTTCTGT. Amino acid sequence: CASSQDQGRTTEAFC.

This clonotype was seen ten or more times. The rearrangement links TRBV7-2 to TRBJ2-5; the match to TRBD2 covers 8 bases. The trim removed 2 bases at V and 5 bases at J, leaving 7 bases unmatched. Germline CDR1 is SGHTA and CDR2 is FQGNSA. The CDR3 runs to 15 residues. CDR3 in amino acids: CASSLNPLAAETQYF. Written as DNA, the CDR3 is TGTGCCAGCAGCTTAAACCCACTAGCGGCTGAGACCCAGTACTTC.

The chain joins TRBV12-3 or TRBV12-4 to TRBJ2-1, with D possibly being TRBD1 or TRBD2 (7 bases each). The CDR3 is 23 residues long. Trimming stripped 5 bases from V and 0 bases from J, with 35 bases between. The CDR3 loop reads CASSTTGSAGLNLAGSSYNEQFF. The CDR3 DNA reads TGTGCCAGCAGTACGACAGGGTCTGCGGGTCTGAATTTAGCGGGCAGCTCCTACAATGAGCAGTTCTTC.

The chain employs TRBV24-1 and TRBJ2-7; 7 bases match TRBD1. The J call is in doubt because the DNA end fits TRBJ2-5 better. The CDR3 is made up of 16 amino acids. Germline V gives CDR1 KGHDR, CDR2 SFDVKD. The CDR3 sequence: CATGVTGTARLETQYF. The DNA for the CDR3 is TGTGCCACCGGCGTTACCGGGACAGCGAGACTGGAGACCCAGTACTTC.

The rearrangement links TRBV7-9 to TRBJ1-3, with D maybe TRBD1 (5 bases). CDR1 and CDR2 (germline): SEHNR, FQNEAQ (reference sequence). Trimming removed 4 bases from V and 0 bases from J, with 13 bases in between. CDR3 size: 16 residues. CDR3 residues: CASSSPGRGSGNTIYF. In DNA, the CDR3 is TGTGCCAGCAGCTCCCCAGGGAGAGGCTCTGGAAACACCATATATTTT.

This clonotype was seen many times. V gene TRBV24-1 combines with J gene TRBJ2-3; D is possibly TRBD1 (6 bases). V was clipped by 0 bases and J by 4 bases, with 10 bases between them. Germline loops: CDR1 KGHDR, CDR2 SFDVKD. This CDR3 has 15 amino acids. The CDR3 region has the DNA TGTGCCACCAGTGATTTGCTCAGGGGATCAGATACGCAGTATTTT. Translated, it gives CATSDLLRGSDTQYF.

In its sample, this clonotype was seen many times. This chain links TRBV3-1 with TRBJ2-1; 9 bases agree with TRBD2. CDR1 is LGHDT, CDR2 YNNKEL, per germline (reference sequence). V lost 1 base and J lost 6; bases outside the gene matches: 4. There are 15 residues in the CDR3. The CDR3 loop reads CASSQGLAEANEQFF. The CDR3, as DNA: TGTGCCAGCAGCCAAGGACTAGCGGAGGCCAATGAGCAGTTCTTC.

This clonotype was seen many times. CDR3 sequence (DNA): TGCAGCGTTGAAGGGGGAGAAATCTCTAGGAGCTCCTACAATGAGCAGTTCTTC. Translation gives CSVEGGEISRSSYNEQFF. The chain has TRBV29-1 and TRBJ2-1; a possible D gene is TRBD2 (5 bases). The germline gives CDR1 SQVTM, CDR2 ANQGSEA. The CDR3 length is 18 residues. V was pared by 1 base and J by 0 bases, with 19 bases between.